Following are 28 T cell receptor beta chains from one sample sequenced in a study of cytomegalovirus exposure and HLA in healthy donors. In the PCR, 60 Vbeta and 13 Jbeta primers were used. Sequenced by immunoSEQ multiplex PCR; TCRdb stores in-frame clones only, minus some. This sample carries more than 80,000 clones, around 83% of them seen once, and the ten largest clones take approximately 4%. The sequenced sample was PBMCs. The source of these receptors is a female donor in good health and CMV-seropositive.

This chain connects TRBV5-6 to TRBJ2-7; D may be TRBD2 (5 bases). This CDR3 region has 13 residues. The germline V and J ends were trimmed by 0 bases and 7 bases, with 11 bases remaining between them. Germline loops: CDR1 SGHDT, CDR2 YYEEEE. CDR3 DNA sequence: TGTGCCAGCAGCTTGGGCGGGCCGGGTGAGCAGTACTTC. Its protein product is CASSLGGPGEQYF.

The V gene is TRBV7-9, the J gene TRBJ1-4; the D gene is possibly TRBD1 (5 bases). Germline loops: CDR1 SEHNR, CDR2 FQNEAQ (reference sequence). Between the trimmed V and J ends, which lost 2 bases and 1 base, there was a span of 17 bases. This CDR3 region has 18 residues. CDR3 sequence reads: CASSLTQQGIGTNEKLFF. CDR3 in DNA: TGTGCCAGCAGCTTAACCCAGCAGGGCATCGGAACTAATGAAAAACTGTTTTTT.

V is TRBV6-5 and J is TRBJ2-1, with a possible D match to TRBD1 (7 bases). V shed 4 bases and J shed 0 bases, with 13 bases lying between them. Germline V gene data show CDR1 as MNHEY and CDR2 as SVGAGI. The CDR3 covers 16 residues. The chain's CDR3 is CASSSNRGGSYNEQFF. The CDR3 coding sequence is TGTGCCAGCAGTTCGAACAGGGGAGGCTCCTACAATGAGCAGTTCTTC.

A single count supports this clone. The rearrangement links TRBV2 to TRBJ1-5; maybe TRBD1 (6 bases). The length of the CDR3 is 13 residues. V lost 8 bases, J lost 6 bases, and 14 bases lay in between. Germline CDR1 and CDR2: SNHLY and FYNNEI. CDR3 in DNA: TGTGCCAGCTGCCAGGGGAGCGGTCAGCCCCAGCATTTT. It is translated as CASCQGSGQPQHF. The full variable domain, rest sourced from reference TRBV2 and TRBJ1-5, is EPEVTQTPSHQVTQMGQEVILRCVPISNHLYFYWYRQILGQKVEFLVSFYNNEISEKSEIFDDQFSVERPDGSNFTLKIRSTKLEDSAMYFCASCQGSGQPQHFGDGTRLSIL.

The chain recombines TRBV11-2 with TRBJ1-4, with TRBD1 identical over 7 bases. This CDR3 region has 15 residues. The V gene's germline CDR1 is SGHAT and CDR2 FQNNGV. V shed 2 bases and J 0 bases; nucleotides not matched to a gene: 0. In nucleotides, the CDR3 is TGTGCCAGCAGCTTACAGGGGGCAACTAATGAAAAACTGTTTTTT. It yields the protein CASSLQGATNEKLFF.

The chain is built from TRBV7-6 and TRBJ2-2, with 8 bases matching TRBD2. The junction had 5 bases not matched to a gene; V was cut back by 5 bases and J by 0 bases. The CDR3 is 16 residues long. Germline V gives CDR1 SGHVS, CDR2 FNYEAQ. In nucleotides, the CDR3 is TGTGCCAGCAGCACCCCAGCGGGAGCGAACACCGGGGAGCTGTTTTTT. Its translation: CASSTPAGANTGELFF.

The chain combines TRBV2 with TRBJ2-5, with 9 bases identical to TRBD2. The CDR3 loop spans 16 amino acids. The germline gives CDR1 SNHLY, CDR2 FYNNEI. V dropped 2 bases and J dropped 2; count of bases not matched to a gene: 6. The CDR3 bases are TGTGCCAGCAGTGAAATTGGGCTAGCGGGACAAGAGACCCAGTACTTC. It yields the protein CASSEIGLAGQETQYF.

The CDR3 reads CASSKKALAGTLNEKLFF. CDR3 sequence (DNA): TGCGCCAGCAGCAAAAAGGCCCTGGCAGGGACACTTAATGAAAAACTGTTTTTT. The gene calls are TRBV5-1 and TRBJ1-4; maybe TRBD1 (6 bases). CDR1 is SGHRS and CDR2 is YFSETQ in the germline V gene. The CDR3 spans 18 residues. Trimming pared 4 bases from V and 4 bases from J, leaving 23 bases between. Full variable domain (missing parts from reference TRBV5-1 and TRBJ1-4): KAGVTQTPRYLIKTRGQQVTLSCSPISGHRSVSWYQQTPGQGLQFLFEYFSETQRNKGNFPGRFSGRQFSNSRSEMNVSTLELGDSALYLCASSKKALAGTLNEKLFFGSGTQLSVL.

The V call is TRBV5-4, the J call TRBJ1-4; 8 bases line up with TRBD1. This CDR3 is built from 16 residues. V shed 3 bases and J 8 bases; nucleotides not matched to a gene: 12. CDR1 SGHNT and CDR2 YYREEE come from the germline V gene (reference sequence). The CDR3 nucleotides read TGTGCCAGCAGCTCAGGAAACAGGGGGGGGAAGGAAAAACTGTTTTTT. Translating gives CASSSGNRGGKEKLFF.

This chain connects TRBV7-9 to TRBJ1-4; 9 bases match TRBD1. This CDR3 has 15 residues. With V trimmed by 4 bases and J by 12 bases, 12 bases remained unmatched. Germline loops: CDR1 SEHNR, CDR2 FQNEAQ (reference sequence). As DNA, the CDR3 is TGTGCCAGCAGCTCCCACAGACAGGGGGTTTTCGAACTGTTTTTT. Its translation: CASSSHRQGVFELFF.

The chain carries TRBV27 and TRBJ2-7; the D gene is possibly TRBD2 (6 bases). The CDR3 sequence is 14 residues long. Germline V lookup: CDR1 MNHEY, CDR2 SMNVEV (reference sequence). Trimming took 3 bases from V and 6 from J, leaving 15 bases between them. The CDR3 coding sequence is TGTGCCAGCAGTTTCATAGGTCGGAGGGGCGAGCAGTACTTC. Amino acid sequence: CASSFIGRRGEQYF.

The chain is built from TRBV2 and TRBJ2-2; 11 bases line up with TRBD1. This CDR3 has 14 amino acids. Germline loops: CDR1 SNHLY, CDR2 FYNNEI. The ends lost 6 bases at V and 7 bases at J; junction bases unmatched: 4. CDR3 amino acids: CASRDRGPVGELFF. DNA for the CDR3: TGTGCCAGCAGGGACAGGGGGCCGGTCGGGGAGCTGTTTTTT.

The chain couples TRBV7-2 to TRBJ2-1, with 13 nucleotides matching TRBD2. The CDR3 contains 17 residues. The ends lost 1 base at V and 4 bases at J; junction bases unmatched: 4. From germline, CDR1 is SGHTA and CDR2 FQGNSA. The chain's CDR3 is CASSLGGLAGVYNEQFF. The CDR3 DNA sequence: TGTGCCAGCAGCTTAGGTGGACTAGCGGGGGTTTACAATGAGCAGTTCTTC.

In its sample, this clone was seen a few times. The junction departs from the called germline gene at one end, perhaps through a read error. CDR3 in DNA: TGTGCCAGCAGTATATCCCCACCGGACAGGGGGAACGGGGAGCTGTTTTTT. It specifies CASSISPPDRGNGELFF. V and J are TRBV27 and TRBJ2-2; 10 bases line up with TRBD1. The V gene's germline CDR1 is MNHEY and CDR2 SMNVEV (reference sequence). This CDR3 spans 17 amino acids.

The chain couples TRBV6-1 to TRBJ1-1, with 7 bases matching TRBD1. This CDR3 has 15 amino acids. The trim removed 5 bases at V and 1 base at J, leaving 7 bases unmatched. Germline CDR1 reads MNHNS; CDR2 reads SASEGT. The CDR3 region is CASSLEGAKNTEAFF. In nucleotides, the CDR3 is TGTGCCAGCAGTCTTGAGGGGGCAAAGAACACTGAAGCTTTCTTT.

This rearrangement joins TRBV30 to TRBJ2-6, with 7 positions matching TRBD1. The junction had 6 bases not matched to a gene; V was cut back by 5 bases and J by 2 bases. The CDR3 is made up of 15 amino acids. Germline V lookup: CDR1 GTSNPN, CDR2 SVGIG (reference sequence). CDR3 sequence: CAWGGTGAGANVLTF. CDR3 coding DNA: TGTGCCTGGGGGGGTACAGGGGCTGGGGCCAACGTCCTGACTTTC. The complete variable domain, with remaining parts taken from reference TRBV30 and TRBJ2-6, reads SQTIHQWPATLVQPVGSPLSLECTVEGTSNPNLYWYRQAAGRGLQLLFYSVGIGQISSEVPQNLSASRPQDRQFILSSKKLLLSDSGFYLCAWGGTGAGANVLTFGAGSRLTVL.

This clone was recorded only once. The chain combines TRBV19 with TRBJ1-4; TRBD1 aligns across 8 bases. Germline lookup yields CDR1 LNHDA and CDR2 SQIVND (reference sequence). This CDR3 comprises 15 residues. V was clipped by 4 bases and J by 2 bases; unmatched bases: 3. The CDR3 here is CASSTQGATNEKLFF. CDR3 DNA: TGTGCCAGTAGTACCCAGGGGGCCACTAATGAAAAACTGTTTTTT.

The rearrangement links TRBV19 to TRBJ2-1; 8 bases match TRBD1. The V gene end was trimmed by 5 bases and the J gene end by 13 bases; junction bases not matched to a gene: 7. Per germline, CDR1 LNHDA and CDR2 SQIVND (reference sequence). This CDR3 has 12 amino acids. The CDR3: CASSVTGVDQFF. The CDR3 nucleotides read TGTGCCAGTAGTGTGACAGGGGTGGACCAGTTCTTC.

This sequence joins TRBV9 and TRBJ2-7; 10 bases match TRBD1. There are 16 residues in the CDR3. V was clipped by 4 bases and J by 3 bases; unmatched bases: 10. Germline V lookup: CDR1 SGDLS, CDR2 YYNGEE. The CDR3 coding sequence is TGTGCCAGCAGCAATCGAATAGGGACAGGGGACTACGAGCAGTACTTC. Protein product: CASSNRIGTGDYEQYF. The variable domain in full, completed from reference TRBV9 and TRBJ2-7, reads DSGVTQTPKHLITATGQRVTLRCSPRSGDLSVYWYQQSLDQGLQFLIQYYNGEERAKGNILERFSAQQFPDLHSELNLSSLELGDSALYFCASSNRIGTGDYEQYFGPGTRLTVT.

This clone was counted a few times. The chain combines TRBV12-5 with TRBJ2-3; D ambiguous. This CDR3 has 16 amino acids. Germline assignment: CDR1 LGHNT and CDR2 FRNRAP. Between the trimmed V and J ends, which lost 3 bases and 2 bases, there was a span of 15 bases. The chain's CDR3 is CASGFRPEVPTDTQYF. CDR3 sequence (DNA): TGTGCTAGTGGTTTCCGACCCGAGGTCCCCACAGATACGCAGTATTTT.

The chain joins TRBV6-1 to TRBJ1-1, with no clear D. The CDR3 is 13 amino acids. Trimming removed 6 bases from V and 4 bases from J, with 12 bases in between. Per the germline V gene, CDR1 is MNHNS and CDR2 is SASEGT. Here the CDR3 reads CASSLRPGTEAFF. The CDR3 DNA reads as TGTGCCAGCAGCTTGCGACCGGGCACTGAAGCTTTCTTT.

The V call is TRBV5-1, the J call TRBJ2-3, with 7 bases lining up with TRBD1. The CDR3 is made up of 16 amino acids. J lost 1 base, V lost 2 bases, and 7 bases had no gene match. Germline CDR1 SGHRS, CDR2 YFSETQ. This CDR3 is CASSLRQGVGTDTQYF. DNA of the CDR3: TGCGCCAGCAGCTTACGGCAGGGGGTCGGCACAGATACGCAGTATTTT.

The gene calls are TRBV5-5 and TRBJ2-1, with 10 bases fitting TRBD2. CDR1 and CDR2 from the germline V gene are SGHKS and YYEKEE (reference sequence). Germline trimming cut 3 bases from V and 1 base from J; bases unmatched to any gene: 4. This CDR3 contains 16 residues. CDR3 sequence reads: CASSSPTSGSYNEQFF. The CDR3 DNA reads TGTGCCAGCAGCTCGCCGACTAGCGGGTCCTACAATGAGCAGTTCTTC.

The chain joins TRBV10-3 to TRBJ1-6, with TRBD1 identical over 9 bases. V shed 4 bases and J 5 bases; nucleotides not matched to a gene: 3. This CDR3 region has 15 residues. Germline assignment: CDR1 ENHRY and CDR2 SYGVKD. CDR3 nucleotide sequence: TGTGCCATCAGTGTCCGGGACAGGGATAATTCACCCCTCCACTTT. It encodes CAISVRDRDNSPLHF.

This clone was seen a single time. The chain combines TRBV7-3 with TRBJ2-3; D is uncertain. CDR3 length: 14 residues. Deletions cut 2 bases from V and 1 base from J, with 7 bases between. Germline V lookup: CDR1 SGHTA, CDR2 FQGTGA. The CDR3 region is CASSLRAGTDTQYF. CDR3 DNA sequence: TGTGCCAGCAGCTTACGTGCGGGCACAGATACGCAGTATTTT.

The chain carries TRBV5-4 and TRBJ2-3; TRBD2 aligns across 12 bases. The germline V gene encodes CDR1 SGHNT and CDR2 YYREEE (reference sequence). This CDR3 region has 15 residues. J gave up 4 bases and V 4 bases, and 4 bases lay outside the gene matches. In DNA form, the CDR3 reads TGTGCCAGCAGCGCTAGCGGGGGGGCCGCAGATACGCAGTATTTT. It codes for CASSASGGAADTQYF.

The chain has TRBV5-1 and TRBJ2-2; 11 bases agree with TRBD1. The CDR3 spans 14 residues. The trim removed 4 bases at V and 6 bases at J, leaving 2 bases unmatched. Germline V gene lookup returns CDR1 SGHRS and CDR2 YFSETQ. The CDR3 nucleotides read TGCGCCAGCAGCGCGGGACAGGGGGCCGGGGAGCTGTTTTTT. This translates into CASSAGQGAGELFF.

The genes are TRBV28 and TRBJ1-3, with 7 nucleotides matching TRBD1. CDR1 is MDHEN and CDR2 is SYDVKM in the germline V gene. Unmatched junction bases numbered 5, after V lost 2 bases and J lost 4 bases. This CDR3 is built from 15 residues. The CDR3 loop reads CASSLGGGAGNTIYF. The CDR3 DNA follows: TGTGCCAGCAGTTTAGGAGGGGGCGCAGGAAACACCATATATTTT. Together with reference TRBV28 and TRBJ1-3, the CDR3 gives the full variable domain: DVKVTQSSRYLVKRTGEKVFLECVQDMDHENMFWYRQDPGLGLRLIYFSYDVKMKEKGDIPEGYSVSREKKERFSLILESASTNQTSMYLCASSLGGGAGNTIYFGEGSWLTVV.